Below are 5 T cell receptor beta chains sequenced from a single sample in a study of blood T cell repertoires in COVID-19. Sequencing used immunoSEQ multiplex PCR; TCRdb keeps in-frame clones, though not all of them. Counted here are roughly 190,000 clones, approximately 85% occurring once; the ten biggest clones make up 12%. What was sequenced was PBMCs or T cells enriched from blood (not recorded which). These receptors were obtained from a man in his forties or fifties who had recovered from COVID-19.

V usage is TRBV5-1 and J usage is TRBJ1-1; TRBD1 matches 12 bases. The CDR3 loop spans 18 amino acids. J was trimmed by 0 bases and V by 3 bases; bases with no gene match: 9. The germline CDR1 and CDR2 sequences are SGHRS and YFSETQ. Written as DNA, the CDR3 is TGCGCCAGCAGCTCGGTTGGGACAGGGGGCGGGCTGAACACTGAAGCTTTCTTT. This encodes CASSSVGTGGGLNTEAFF.

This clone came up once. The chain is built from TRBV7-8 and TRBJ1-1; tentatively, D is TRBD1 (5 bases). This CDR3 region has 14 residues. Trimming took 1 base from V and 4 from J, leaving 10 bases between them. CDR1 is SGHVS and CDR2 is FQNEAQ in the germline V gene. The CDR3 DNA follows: TGTGCCAGCAGCTTAGAACAGGACATCACTGAAGCTTTCTTT. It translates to CASSLEQDITEAFF.

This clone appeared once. The CDR3 DNA sequence: TGCGCCAGCAGCCGAGGGAAGGATCAGCCCCAGCATTTT. It is translated as CASSRGKDQPQHF. The rearrangement links TRBV4-1 to TRBJ1-5; no firm D call. V lost 4 bases to trimming and J lost 5 bases, with 9 bases between them. The CDR3 sequence is 13 residues long. Per the germline V gene, CDR1 is MGHRA and CDR2 is YSYEKL.

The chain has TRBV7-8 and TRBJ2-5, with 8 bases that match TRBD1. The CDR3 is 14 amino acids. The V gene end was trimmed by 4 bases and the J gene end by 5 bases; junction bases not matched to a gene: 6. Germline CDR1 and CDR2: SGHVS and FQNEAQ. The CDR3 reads CASSSQGARETQYF. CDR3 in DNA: TGTGCCAGCAGCTCCCAGGGGGCGAGGGAGACCCAGTACTTC.

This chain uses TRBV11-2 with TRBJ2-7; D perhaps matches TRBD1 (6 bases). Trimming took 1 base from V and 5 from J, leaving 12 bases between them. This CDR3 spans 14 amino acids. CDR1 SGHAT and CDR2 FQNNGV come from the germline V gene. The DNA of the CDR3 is TGTGCCAGCAGCTTAGGGTGGGGGCGCAACGAGCAGTACTTC. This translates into CASSLGWGRNEQYF.